Included here is one T cell receptor (beta chain) sequence, with context. Sequenced by immunoSEQ multiplex PCR; TCRdb stores in-frame clones only, minus some. The sample holds over a million clones; 65% to 75% are singletons and the top ten take over 1.3%. The sample originates from a study of shared clonotypes between healthy human individuals. Per the germline V gene, CDR1 is SGDLS and CDR2 is YYNGEE. CDR3 length equals 14 residues. Trimming cost V 5 bases and J 3 bases, with 14 bases left between them. Input material: memory CD4+ T cells sorted from blood. Described subset: CD45RA-negative fraction. The chain couples TRBV9 to TRBJ2-5; D not certain. The clonotype originates from a man aged 18 to 29 in good health. CDR3 amino acids: CASSSRVGEETQYF. The CDR3 DNA follows: TGTGCCAGCAGTTCAAGAGTGGGTGAAGAGACCCAGTACTTC.